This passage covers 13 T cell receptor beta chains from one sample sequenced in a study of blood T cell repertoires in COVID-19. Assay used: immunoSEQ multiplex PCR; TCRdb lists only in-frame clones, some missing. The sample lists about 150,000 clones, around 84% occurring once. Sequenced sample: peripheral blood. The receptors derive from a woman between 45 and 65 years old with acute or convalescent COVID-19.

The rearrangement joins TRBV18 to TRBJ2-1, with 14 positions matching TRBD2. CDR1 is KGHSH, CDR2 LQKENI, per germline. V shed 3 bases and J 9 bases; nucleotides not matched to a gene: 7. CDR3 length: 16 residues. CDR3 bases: TGTGCCAGCTCACCTCGGGGACTAGCGGGAGAGGTTGAGCAGTTCTTC. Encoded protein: CASSPRGLAGEVEQFF.

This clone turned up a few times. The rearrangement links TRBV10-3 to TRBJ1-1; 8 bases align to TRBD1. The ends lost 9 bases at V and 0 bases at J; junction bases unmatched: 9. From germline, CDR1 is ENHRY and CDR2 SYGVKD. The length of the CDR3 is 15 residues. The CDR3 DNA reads TGTGCCATAAAAATGACAGGGGCGATGAACACTGAAGCTTTCTTT. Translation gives CAIKMTGAMNTEAFF.

The CDR3 nucleotides read TGTGCCAGCAGTTTCGCAGCGGGAAAAGTCAACGAGCAGTACTTC. Its translation: CASSFAAGKVNEQYF. The chain combines TRBV28 with TRBJ2-7, with 7 bases fitting TRBD2. Germline-derived CDR1 and CDR2 are MDHEN and SYDVKM. With 3 bases clipped from V and 5 bases from J, the junction kept 10 bases outside the gene matches. The CDR3 runs to 15 residues.

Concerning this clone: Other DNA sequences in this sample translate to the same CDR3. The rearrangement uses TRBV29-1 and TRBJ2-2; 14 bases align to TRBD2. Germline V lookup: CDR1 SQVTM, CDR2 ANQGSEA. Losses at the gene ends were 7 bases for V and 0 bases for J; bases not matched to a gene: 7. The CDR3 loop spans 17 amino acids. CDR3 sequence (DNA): TGCAGCGGTAGGACTAGCGGGGGGAGCACGAACACCGGGGAGCTGTTTTTT. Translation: CSGRTSGGSTNTGELFF.

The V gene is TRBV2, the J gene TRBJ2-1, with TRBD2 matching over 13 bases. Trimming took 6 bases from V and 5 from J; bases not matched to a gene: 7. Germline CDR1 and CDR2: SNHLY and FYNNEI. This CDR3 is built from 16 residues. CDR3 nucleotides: TGTGCCAGCAGAGTCAAACTAGCGGGGGGGAACAATGAGCAGTTCTTC. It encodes CASRVKLAGGNNEQFF.

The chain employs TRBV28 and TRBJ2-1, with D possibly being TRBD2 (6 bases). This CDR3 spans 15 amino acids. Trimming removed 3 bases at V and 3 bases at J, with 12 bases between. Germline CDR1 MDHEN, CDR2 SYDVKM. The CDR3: CASSLEGVGYNEQFF. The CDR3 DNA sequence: TGTGCCAGCAGTTTGGAGGGAGTAGGCTACAATGAGCAGTTCTTC.

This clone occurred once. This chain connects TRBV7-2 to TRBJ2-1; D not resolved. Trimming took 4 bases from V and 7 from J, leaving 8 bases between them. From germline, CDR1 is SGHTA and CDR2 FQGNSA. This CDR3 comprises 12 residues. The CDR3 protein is CASSSWQNEQFF. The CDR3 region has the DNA TGTGCCAGCAGCTCGTGGCAGAATGAGCAGTTCTTC.

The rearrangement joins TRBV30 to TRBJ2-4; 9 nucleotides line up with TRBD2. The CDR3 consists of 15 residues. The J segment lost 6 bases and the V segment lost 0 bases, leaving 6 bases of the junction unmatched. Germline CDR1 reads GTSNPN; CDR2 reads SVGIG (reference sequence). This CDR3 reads CAWSVTGRGGNIQYF. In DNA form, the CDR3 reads TGTGCCTGGAGTGTAACGGGGCGGGGGGGAAACATTCAGTACTTC.

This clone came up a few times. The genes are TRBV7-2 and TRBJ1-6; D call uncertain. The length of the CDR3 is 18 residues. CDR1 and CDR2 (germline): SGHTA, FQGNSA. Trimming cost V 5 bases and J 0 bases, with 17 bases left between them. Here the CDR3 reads CASSPARTRGSYNSPLHF. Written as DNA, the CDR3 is TGTGCCAGCAGCCCAGCACGCACGCGCGGCTCCTATAATTCACCCCTCCACTTT.

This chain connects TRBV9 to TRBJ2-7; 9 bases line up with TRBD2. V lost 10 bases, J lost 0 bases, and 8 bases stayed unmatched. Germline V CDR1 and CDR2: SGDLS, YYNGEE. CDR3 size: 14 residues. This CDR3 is CASASGINSYEQYF. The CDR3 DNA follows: TGTGCCTCGGCTAGCGGGATTAACTCCTACGAGCAGTACTTC.

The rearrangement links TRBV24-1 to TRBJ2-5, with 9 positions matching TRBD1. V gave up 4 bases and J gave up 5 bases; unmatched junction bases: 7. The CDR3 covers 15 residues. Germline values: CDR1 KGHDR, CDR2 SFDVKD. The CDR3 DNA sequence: TGTGCCACCAGTGACTCCGGGACAGGGACTGAGACCCAGTACTTC. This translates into CATSDSGTGTETQYF.

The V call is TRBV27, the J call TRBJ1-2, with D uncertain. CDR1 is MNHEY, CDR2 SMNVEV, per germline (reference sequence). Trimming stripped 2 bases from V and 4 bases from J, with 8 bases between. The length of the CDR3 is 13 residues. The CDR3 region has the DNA TGTGCCAGCAGTTTACGGTCAGGCTATGGCTACACCTTC. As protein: CASSLRSGYGYTF.

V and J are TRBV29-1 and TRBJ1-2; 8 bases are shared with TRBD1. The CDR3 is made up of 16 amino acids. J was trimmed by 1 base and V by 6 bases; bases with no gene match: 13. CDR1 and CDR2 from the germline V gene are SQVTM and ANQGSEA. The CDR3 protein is CSVPSGTGDVNYGYTF. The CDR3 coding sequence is TGCAGCGTGCCGAGTGGGACAGGAGATGTTAACTATGGCTACACCTTC.